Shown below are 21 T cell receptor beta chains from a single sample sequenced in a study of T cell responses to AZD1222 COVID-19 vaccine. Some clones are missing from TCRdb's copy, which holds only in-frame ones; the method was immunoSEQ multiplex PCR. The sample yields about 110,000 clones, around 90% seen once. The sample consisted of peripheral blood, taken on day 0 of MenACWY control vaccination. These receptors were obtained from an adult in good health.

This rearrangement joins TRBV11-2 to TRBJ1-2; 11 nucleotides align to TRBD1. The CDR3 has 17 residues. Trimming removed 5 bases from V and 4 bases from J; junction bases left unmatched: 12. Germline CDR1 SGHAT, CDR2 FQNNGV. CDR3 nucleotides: TGTGCCAGCAGCCCCGGACAGGGGGCCGCTCCGATCTATGGCTACACCTTC. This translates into CASSPGQGAAPIYGYTF.

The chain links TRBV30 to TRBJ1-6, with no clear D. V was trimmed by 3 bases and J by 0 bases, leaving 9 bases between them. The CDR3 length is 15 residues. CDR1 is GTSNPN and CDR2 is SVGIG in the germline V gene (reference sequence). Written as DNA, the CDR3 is TGTGCCTGGAGGGAGACCAGCTCCTATAATTCACCCCTCCACTTT. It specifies CAWRETSSYNSPLHF.

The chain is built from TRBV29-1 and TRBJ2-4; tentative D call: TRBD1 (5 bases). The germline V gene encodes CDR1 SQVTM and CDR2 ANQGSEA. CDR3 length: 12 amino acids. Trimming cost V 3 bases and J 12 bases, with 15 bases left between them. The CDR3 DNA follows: TGCAGCGTTGATGCGCAGGACATGCCTCAGTACTTC. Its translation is CSVDAQDMPQYF.

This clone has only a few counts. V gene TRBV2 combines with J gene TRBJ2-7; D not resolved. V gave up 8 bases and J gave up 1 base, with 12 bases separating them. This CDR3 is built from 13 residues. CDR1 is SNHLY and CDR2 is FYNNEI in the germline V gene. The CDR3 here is CASGPVLSYEQYF. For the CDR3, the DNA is TGTGCCAGCGGTCCAGTCTTGTCCTACGAGCAGTACTTC.

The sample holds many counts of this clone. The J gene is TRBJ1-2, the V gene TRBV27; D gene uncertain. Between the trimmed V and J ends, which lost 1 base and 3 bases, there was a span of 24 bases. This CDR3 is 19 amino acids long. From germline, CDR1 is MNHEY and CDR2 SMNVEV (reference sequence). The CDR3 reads CASSLLTSGRVNIYYGYTF. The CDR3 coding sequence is TGTGCCAGCAGTTTATTAACGAGCGGGCGCGTGAATATTTACTATGGCTACACCTTC.

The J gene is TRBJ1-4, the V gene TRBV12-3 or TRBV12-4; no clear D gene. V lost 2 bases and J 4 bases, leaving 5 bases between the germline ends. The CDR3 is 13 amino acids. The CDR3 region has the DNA TGTGCCAGCAGTTTACTGCGTAATGAAAAACTGTTTTTT. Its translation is CASSLLRNEKLFF.

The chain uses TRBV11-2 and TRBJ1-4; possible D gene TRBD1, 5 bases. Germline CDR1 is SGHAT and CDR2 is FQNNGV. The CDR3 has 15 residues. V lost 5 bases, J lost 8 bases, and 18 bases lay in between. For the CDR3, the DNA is TGTGCCAGCAGCCCCCAGTGGGGGGTGGGGGAAAAACTGTTTTTT. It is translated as CASSPQWGVGEKLFF.

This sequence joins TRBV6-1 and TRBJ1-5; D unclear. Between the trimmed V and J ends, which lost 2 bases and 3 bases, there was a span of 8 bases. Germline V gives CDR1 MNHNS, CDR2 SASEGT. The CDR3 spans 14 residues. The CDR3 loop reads CASSENSSNQPQHF. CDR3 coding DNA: TGTGCCAGCAGTGAAAATTCTTCCAATCAGCCCCAGCATTTT.

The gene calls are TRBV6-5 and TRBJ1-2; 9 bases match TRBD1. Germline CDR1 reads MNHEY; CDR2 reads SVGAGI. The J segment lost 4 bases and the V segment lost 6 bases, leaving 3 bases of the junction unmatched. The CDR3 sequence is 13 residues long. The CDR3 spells CASSGDRAYGYTF. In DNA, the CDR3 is TGTGCCAGCAGCGGGGACAGGGCCTATGGCTACACCTTC.

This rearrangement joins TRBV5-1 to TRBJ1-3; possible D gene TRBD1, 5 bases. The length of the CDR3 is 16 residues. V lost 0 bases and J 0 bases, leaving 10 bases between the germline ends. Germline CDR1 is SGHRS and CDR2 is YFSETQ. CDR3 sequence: CASSLGLGASGNTIYF. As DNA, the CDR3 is TGCGCCAGCAGCTTGGGGCTTGGGGCCTCTGGAAACACCATATATTTT.

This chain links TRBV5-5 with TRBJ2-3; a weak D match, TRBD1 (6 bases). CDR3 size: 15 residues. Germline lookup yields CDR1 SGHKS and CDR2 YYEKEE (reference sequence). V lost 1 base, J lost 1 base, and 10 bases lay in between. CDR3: CASSLYRAGTDTQYF. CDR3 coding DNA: TGTGCCAGCAGCTTGTACAGGGCTGGCACAGATACGCAGTATTTT.

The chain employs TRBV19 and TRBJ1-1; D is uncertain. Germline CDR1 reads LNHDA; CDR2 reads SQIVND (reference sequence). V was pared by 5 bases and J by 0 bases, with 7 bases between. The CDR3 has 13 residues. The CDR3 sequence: CASSLLLNTEAFF. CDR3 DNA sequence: TGTGCCAGTAGTCTGCTCTTGAACACTGAAGCTTTCTTT. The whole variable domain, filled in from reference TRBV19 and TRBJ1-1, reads DGGITQSPKYLFRKEGQNVTLSCEQNLNHDAMYWYRQDPGQGLRLIYYSQIVNDFQKGDIAEGYSVSREKKESFPLTVTSAQKNPTAFYLCASSLLLNTEAFFGQGTRLTVV.

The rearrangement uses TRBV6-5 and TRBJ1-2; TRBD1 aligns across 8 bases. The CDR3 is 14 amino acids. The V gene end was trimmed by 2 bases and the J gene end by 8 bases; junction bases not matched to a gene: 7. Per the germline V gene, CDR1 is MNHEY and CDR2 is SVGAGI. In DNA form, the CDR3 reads TGTGCCAGCAGTTACCTCGGACAGGGAGACGGCTACACCTTC. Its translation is CASSYLGQGDGYTF.

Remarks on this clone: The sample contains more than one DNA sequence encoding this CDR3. The CDR3 is CASSVGGDYGYTF. The CDR3 bases are TGTGCCAGCAGCGTAGGTGGAGACTATGGCTACACCTTC. The chain is built from TRBV9 and TRBJ1-2; D is ambiguous. Germline CDR1 and CDR2: SGDLS and YYNGEE. The CDR3 is made up of 13 amino acids. V shed 0 bases and J shed 3 bases, with 6 bases lying between them.

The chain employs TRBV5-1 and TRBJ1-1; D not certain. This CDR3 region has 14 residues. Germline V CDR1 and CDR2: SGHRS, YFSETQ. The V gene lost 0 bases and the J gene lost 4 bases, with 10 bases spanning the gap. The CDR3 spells CASSLEASGTEAFF. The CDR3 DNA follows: TGCGCCAGCAGCTTGGAGGCCTCAGGCACTGAAGCTTTCTTT.

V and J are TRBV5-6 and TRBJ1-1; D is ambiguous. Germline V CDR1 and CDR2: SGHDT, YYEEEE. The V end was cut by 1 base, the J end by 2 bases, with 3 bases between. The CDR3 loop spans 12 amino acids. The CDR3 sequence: CASSLFNTEAFF. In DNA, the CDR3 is TGTGCCAGCAGCTTGTTTAACACTGAAGCTTTCTTT.

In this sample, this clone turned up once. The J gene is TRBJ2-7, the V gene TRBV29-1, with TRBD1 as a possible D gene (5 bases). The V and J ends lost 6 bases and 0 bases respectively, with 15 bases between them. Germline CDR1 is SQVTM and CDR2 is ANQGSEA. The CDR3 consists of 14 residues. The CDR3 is CSVLTVRSSYEQYF. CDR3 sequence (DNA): TGCAGCGTCCTGACAGTCAGGAGCTCCTACGAGCAGTACTTC.

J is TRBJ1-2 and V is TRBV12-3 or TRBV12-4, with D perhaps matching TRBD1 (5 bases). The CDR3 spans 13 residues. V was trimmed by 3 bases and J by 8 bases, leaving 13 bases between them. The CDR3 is CASSLGQGNGYTF. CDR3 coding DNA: TGTGCCAGCAGTTTGGGGCAAGGCAACGGCTACACCTTC.

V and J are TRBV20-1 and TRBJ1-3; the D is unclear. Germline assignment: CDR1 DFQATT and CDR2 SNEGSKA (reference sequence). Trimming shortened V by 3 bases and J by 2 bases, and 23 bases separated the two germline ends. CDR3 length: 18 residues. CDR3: CSASSGQRELLAGNTIYF. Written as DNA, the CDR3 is TGCAGTGCTAGTAGCGGCCAGCGCGAGCTCTTGGCTGGAAACACCATATATTTT.

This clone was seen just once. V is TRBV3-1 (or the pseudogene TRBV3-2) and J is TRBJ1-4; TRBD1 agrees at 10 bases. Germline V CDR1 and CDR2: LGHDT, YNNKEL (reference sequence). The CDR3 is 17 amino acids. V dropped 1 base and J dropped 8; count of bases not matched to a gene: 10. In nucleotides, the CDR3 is TGTGCCAGCAGCCAAGGGGGGTTGGGGACAGGGGCCGAAAAACTGTTTTTT. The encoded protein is CASSQGGLGTGAEKLFF.

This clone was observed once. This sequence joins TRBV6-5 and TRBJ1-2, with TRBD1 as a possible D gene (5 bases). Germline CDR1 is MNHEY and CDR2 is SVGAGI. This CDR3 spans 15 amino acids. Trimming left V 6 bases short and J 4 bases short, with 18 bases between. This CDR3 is CASSRNLGVGYGYTF. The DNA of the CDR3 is TGTGCCAGCAGCCGTAACTTAGGGGTCGGCTATGGCTACACCTTC.